These 28 T cell receptor beta chains were all obtained from the same sample, sequenced in a study of vaccination and CD4 T cells after COVID-19. These receptors' targets are unknown. The Oncomine TCR Beta short-read assay sequenced DNA from cultured CD4+ T cells. TCRdb ran MiXCR on the PCR reads and lists one entry per CDR3 protein. The data hold 10,000 to 15,000 distinct CDR3 sequences, with approximately 74% observed a single time. Treatment specified: roughly nine-day PBMC culture with coronavirus spike peptide pools or control peptides (ViraFEST assay). The sample here was CD4+ T cells from blood, cultured in vitro, taken after SARS-CoV-2 vaccination. These receptors came from a human donor who received a COVID-19 vaccine.

The genes are TRBV5-1 and TRBJ1-5; D remains unclear. The CDR3 spans 14 residues. Trimming took 0 bases from V and 7 from J, leaving 11 bases between them. In germline, CDR1 is SGHRS, CDR2 YFSETQ. In nucleotides, the CDR3 is TGCGCCAGCAGCTTGGGGGATGGGATCCAGCCCCAGCATTTT. It codes for CASSLGDGIQPQHF.

The chain uses TRBV7-2 and TRBJ1-4; D ambiguous. This CDR3 is 15 amino acids long. Germline loops: CDR1 SGHTA, CDR2 FQGNSA. V dropped 1 base and J dropped 9 bases, with 15 bases sitting between them. CDR3 sequence: CASSLDFTTEQKLFF. The CDR3 DNA reads TGTGCCAGCAGCTTAGATTTTACAACAGAACAAAAACTGTTTTTT.

CDR3 sequence reads: CSARDGAAHEQYF. The DNA of the CDR3 is TGCAGTGCTAGAGATGGGGCAGCCCACGAGCAGTACTTC. The chain couples TRBV20-1 to TRBJ2-7, with a possible D match to TRBD1 (5 bases). This CDR3 region has 13 residues. The germline V gene has CDR1 DFQATT and CDR2 SNEGSKA (reference sequence). Trimming stripped 0 bases from V and 5 bases from J, with 11 bases between.

This clonotype was seen just once. V usage is TRBV2 and J usage is TRBJ1-2; D is perhaps TRBD1 (5 bases). The CDR3 runs 23 residues. The germline V gene has CDR1 SNHLY and CDR2 FYNNEI. V dropped 3 bases and J dropped 6 bases, with 41 bases sitting between them. CDR3 amino acids: CASSDLRDIGWGSLSLGVDGYTF. DNA of the CDR3: TGTGCCAGCAGTGATTTGAGAGACATTGGGTGGGGGTCTTTGTCCCTTGGGGTGGATGGCTACACCTTC.

This chain uses TRBV6-1 with TRBJ1-5, with 7 bases matching TRBD1. This CDR3 region has 13 residues. The germline CDR1 and CDR2 sequences are MNHNS and SASEGT. Trimming cost V 6 bases and J 4 bases; bases outside gene matches: 3. CDR3 in DNA: TGTGCCAGCAGCGTACAGGGGAATCAGCCCCAGCATTTT. Encoded protein: CASSVQGNQPQHF.

This sequence joins TRBV30 and TRBJ1-2; perhaps TRBD1 as D (6 bases). The CDR3 extends over 13 amino acids. Germline V CDR1 and CDR2: GTSNPN, SVGIG (reference sequence). V was shortened by 3 bases and J by 2 bases, with 10 bases between the two germline ends. Here the CDR3 reads CAWRRGTNYGYTF. CDR3 coding DNA: TGTGCCTGGAGGAGGGGGACGAACTATGGCTACACCTTC.

The rearrangement links TRBV20-1 to TRBJ2-1, with 15 bases identical to TRBD2. The J call is uncertain, as TRBJ2-5 better fits the DNA end. The V gene's germline CDR1 is DFQATT and CDR2 SNEGSKA (reference sequence). The length of the CDR3 is 16 residues. The chain's CDR3 is CSARGLAGGPGQTQYF. The CDR3 bases are TGCAGTGCCCGAGGACTAGCGGGGGGGCCAGGACAGACCCAGTACTTC.

The chain has TRBV12-3 or TRBV12-4 and TRBJ1-3; 9 bases align to TRBD1. The V and J ends lost 0 bases and 4 bases, in that order; junction bases with no gene match: 1. The CDR3 consists of 15 residues. The CDR3 spells CASSLATGGGNTIYF. DNA for the CDR3: TGTGCCAGCAGTTTAGCCACAGGGGGCGGAAACACCATATATTTT.

The chain recombines TRBV20-1 with TRBJ1-2, with 7 bases matching TRBD1. Losses at the gene ends were 5 bases for V and 6 bases for J; bases not matched to a gene: 6. The CDR3 covers 12 residues. Germline V CDR1 and CDR2: DFQATT, SNEGSKA (reference sequence). The DNA of the CDR3 is TGCAGTGCTTCCGACAGGGTCGATGGCTACACCTTC. Its protein is CSASDRVDGYTF.

The chain links TRBV20-1 to TRBJ1-6, with 7 nucleotides matching TRBD1. The V gene end was trimmed by 0 bases and the J gene end by 4 bases; junction bases not matched to a gene: 9. Germline loops: CDR1 DFQATT, CDR2 SNEGSKA (reference sequence). The CDR3 has 17 amino acids. CDR3 sequence: CSARDPGAGGYNSPLHF. In nucleotides, the CDR3 is TGCAGTGCTAGAGATCCCGGGGCAGGGGGGTATAATTCACCCCTCCACTTT.

CDR3 region: CASSLPSGSVGNQPQHF. CDR3 sequence (DNA): TGTGCCAGCAGCTTACCCTCAGGGTCGGTTGGCAATCAGCCCCAGCATTTT. The chain uses TRBV7-9 and TRBJ1-5, with D maybe TRBD1 (5 bases). Germline V lookup: CDR1 SEHNR, CDR2 FQNEAQ (reference sequence). CDR3 length: 17 amino acids. V lost 2 bases and J 2 bases, leaving 16 bases between the germline ends. The full variable domain, with the rest looked up from reference TRBV7-9 and TRBJ1-5, is DTGVSQNPRHKITKRGQNVTFRCDPISEHNRLYWYRQTLGQGPEFLTYFQNEAQLEKSRLLSDRFSAERPKGSFSTLEIQRTEQGDSAMYLCASSLPSGSVGNQPQHFGDGTRLSIL.

The J gene is TRBJ1-2, the V gene TRBV19; D is possibly TRBD1 (6 bases). Germline V gene sequence: CDR1 LNHDA, CDR2 SQIVND (reference sequence). The V end lost 1 base, the J end lost 6 bases, and 9 bases lay between the germline ends. The CDR3 totals 13 residues. The CDR3 loop is CASSIVRGDGYTF. The CDR3 nucleotides read TGTGCCAGTAGTATAGTCAGGGGAGATGGCTACACCTTC.

This clonotype was observed a single time. The V gene is TRBV25-1, the J gene TRBJ1-6; D remains ambiguous. Germline loops: CDR1 MGHDK, CDR2 SYGVNS. V lost 2 bases and J lost 6, with 11 bases in between. The CDR3 spans 15 residues. The CDR3 DNA reads as TGTGCCAGCAGTGAAATGGGATCGGGTAATTCACCCCTCCACTTT. Its translation is CASSEMGSGNSPLHF.

J is TRBJ1-1 and V is TRBV19, with TRBD1 as a possible D gene (5 bases). The CDR3 is 12 amino acids. V dropped 9 bases and J dropped 0 bases, with 8 bases sitting between them. Germline V lookup: CDR1 LNHDA, CDR2 SQIVND (reference sequence). CDR3 region: CASGHLNTEAFF. For the CDR3, the DNA is TGTGCCAGCGGACACTTGAACACTGAAGCTTTCTTT.

The rearrangement links TRBV7-9 to TRBJ1-2; 7 nucleotides line up with TRBD1. CDR3 length equals 12 residues. The ends lost 4 bases at V and 8 bases at J; junction bases unmatched: 4. The germline V gene has CDR1 SEHNR and CDR2 FQNEAQ (reference sequence). The CDR3 loop reads CASSSNRGGYTF. The CDR3 nucleotides are TGTGCCAGCAGCTCCAACAGGGGCGGCTACACCTTC.

V usage is TRBV6-2 or TRBV6-3 and J usage is TRBJ1-2; D possibly corresponds to TRBD1 (6 bases). CDR3 size: 14 residues. Germline assignment: CDR1 MNHEY and CDR2 SVGEGT. Trimming cost V 6 bases and J 4 bases, with 15 bases left between them. In DNA form, the CDR3 reads TGTGCCAGCAGCCGTACGGACAGTTCCTATGGCTACACCTTC. Protein product: CASSRTDSSYGYTF.

V gene TRBV6-1 combines with J gene TRBJ1-1; 7 nucleotides agree with TRBD1. Germline CDR1 reads MNHNS; CDR2 reads SASEGT. CDR3 length: 14 amino acids. V was clipped by 8 bases and J by 1 base; unmatched bases: 7. As DNA, the CDR3 is TGTGCCAGCTTTATAGGGACAGCGAACACTGAAGCTTTCTTT. It yields the protein CASFIGTANTEAFF.

The V and J genes are TRBV30 and TRBJ1-2; perhaps TRBD1 as D (6 bases). Germline lookup yields CDR1 GTSNPN and CDR2 SVGIG (reference sequence). The germline V and J ends were trimmed by 5 bases and 0 bases, with 13 bases remaining between them. The CDR3 runs 14 residues. Here the CDR3 DNA reads TGTGCCTGGCAATTGGGGGGCACTAACTATGGCTACACCTTC. Its translation: CAWQLGGTNYGYTF.

The V call is TRBV21-1, the J call TRBJ2-7; the listed D gene, TRBD1, was not tested against the DNA. TRBV21-1 is described as a pseudogene. CDR3 length: 11 residues. In DNA, the CDR3 is TGTGCCACCGGGACGGGGGACGAGCAGTACTTC. Its protein is CATGTGDEQYF.

The chain uses TRBV7-8 and TRBJ1-1; D not certain. Trimming left V 1 base short and J 3 bases short, with 6 bases between. The length of the CDR3 is 13 residues. CDR1 SGHVS and CDR2 FQNEAQ come from the germline V gene. CDR3 DNA sequence: TGTGCCAGCAGCTTAGGGCAGTACACTGAAGCTTTCTTT. It is translated as CASSLGQYTEAFF.

The chain links TRBV19 to TRBJ1-1, with TRBD1 identical over 11 bases. This CDR3 is 14 amino acids long. J gave up 5 bases and V 7 bases, and 6 bases lay outside the gene matches. CDR1 and CDR2 from the germline V gene are LNHDA and SQIVND (reference sequence). The CDR3 loop is CASTRDRGLTEAFF. The CDR3 nucleotides read TGTGCCAGTACCAGGGACAGGGGGTTGACTGAAGCTTTCTTT.

This chain links TRBV25-1 with TRBJ2-3; TRBD2 might be the D (7 bases). The CDR3 extends over 17 amino acids. V lost 7 bases, J lost 3 bases, and 23 bases lay in between. In germline, CDR1 is MGHDK, CDR2 SYGVNS. DNA of the CDR3: TGTGCCAGCACCCCAACGCGGGGAGGGGGGGGTACAGATACGCAGTATTTT. Its translation: CASTPTRGGGGTDTQYF.

V gene TRBV5-4 combines with J gene TRBJ2-2, with TRBD2 as a possible D gene (6 bases). Germline CDR1 SGHNT, CDR2 YYREEE (reference sequence). The CDR3 has 16 amino acids. Deletions cut 0 bases from V and 3 bases from J, with 12 bases between. The CDR3, as DNA: TGTGCCAGCAGCTTGGTTGGCGGGGCGTACACCGGGGAGCTGTTTTTT. It codes for CASSLVGGAYTGELFF.

This clonotype appeared once. This rearrangement joins TRBV20-1 to TRBJ2-5, with 13 nucleotides matching TRBD2. With V trimmed by 5 bases and J by 3 bases, 3 bases remained unmatched. Per germline, CDR1 DFQATT and CDR2 SNEGSKA (reference sequence). The length of the CDR3 is 14 residues. The CDR3 spells CSAGGLAGKETQYF. CDR3 sequence (DNA): TGCAGTGCTGGGGGACTAGCGGGAAAAGAGACCCAGTACTTC.

This clonotype occurred once. J is TRBJ1-1 and V is TRBV19; TRBD1 matches 9 bases. The germline gives CDR1 LNHDA, CDR2 SQIVND (reference sequence). V was clipped by 6 bases and J by 4 bases; unmatched bases: 12. The CDR3 is made up of 16 amino acids. The CDR3 bases are TGTGCCAGTAGCACGGGACAGGGCTGGGCGAGCACTGAAGCTTTCTTT. Translating it yields CASSTGQGWASTEAFF.

The chain couples TRBV6-5 to TRBJ2-3; TRBD2 aligns across 16 bases. The CDR3 runs to 17 residues. J gave up 6 bases and V 4 bases, and 7 bases lay outside the gene matches. The germline gives CDR1 MNHEY, CDR2 SVGAGI. The CDR3 nucleotides read TGTGCCAGCAGTTTGGGGACTAGCGGGGGGGAAGGGGATACGCAGTATTTT. Encoded protein: CASSLGTSGGEGDTQYF.

This chain links TRBV12-3 or TRBV12-4 with TRBJ2-1; 13 positions match TRBD2. J lost 9 bases, V lost 7 bases, and 12 bases had no gene match. CDR3 size: 16 residues. Here the CDR3 reads CASILAGGPEIGEQFF. Written as DNA, the CDR3 is TGTGCCAGCATACTAGCGGGGGGGCCGGAGATCGGTGAGCAGTTCTTC.

This chain links TRBV25-1 with TRBJ2-5; TRBD1 matches 9 bases. CDR3 size: 15 residues. CDR1 and CDR2 (germline): MGHDK, SYGVNS. V shed 3 bases, J shed 1 base, and the junction held 3 bases outside the gene matches. CDR3 sequence: CASSESGQGQETQYF. CDR3 in DNA: TGTGCCAGCAGTGAGTCGGGACAGGGCCAAGAGACCCAGTACTTC. Full variable domain (rest looked up from reference TRBV25-1 and TRBJ2-5): EADIYQTPRYLVIGTGKKITLECSQTMGHDKMYWYQQDPGMELHLIHYSYGVNSTEKGDLSSESTVSRIRTEHFPLTLESARPSHTSQYLCASSESGQGQETQYFGPGTRLLVL.